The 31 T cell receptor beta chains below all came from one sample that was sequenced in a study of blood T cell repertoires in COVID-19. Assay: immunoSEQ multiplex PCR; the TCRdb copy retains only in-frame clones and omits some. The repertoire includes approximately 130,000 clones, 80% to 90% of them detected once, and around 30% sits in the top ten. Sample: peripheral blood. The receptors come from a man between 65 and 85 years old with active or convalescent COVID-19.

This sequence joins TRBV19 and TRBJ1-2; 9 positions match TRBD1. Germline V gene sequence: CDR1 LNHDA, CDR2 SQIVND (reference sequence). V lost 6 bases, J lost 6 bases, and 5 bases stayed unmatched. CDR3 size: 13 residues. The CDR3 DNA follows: TGTGCCAGTAGACCGGGACAGGGAAATGGCTACACCTTC. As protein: CASRPGQGNGYTF.

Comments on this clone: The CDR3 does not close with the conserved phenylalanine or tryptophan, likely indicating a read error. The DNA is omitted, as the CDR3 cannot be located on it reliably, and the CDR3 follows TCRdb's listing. CDR3 residues: CAIIREGRY. The chain carries TRBV10-3 and TRBJ2-7; the table names TRBD2, a call not compared with the DNA. Germline-derived CDR1 and CDR2 are ENHRY and SYGVKD. The CDR3 length equals 9 residues, ends included.

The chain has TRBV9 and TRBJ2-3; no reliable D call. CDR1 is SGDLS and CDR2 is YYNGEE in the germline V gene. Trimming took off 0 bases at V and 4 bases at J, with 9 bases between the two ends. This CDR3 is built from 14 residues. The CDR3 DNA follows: TGTGCCAGCAGCGTAGGGTCAGGCCCAGATACGCAGTATTTT. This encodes CASSVGSGPDTQYF.

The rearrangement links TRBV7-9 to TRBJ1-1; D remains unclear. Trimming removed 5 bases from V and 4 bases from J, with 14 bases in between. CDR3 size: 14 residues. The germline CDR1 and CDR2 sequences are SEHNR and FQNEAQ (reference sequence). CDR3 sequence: CASSREPPATEAFF. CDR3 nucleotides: TGTGCCAGCAGCCGGGAGCCCCCAGCCACTGAAGCTTTCTTT.

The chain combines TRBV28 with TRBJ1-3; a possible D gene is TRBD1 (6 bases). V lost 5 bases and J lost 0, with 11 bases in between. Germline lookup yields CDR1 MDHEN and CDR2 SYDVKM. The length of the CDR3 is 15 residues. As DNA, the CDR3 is TGTGCCAGCAGTGTACAGGGAAACTCTGGAAACACCATATATTTT. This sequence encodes CASSVQGNSGNTIYF.

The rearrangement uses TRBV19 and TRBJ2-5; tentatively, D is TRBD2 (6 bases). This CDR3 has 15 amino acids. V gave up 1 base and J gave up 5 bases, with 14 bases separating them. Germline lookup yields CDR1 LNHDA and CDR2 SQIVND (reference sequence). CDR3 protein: CASSIAYRRGETQYF. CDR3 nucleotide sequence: TGTGCCAGTAGTATAGCCTACCGACGGGGGGAGACCCAGTACTTC.

The CDR3: CASSYSTSGSLNEQYF. DNA for the CDR3: TGTGCCAGCAGTTACTCTACTAGCGGGAGTCTGAACGAGCAGTACTTC. J is TRBJ2-7 and V is TRBV6-2 or TRBV6-3, with 11 bases fitting TRBD2. CDR3 length: 16 amino acids. Germline CDR1 reads MNHEY; CDR2 reads SVGEGT. After removal of 0 bases from V and 5 bases from J, the junction contained 6 bases not matched to a gene.

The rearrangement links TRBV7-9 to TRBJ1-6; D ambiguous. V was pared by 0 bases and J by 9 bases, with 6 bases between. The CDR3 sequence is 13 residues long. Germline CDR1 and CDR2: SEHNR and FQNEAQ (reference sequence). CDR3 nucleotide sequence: TGTGCCAGCAGCTTAGCGATCGGTTCACCCCTCCACTTT. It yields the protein CASSLAIGSPLHF.

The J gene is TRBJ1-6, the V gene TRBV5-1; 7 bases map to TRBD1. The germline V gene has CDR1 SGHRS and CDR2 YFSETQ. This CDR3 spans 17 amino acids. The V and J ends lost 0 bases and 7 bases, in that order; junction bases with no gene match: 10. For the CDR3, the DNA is TGCGCCAGCAGCTTGGTAGCAGGGGGTTCCCAAAATTCACCCCTCCACTTT. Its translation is CASSLVAGGSQNSPLHF.

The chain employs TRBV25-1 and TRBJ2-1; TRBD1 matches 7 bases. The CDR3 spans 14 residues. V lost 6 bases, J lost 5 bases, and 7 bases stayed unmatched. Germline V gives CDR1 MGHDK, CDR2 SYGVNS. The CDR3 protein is CASRTGTVHNEQFF. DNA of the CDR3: TGTGCCAGCAGAACCGGGACAGTGCACAATGAGCAGTTCTTC.

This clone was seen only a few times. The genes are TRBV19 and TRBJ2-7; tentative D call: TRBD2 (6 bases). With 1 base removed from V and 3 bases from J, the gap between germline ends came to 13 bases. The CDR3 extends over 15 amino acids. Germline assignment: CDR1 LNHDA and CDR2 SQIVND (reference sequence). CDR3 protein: CASSIAGDSSYEQYF. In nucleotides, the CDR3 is TGTGCCAGTAGTATAGCGGGAGACAGCAGCTACGAGCAGTACTTC.

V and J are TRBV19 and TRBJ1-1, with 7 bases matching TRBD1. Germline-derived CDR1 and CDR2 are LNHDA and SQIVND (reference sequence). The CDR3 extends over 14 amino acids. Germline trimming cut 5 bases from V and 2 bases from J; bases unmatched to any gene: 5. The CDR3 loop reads CASSDDRDNTEAFF. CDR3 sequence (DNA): TGTGCCAGTAGTGACGACAGGGACAACACTGAAGCTTTCTTT.

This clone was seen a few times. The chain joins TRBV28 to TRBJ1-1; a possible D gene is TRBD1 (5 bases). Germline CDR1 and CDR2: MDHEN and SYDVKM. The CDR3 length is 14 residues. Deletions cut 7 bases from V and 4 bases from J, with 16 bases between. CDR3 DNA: TGTGCCAGCACATTGATGGGGGGATTCACTGAAGCTTTCTTT. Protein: CASTLMGGFTEAFF.

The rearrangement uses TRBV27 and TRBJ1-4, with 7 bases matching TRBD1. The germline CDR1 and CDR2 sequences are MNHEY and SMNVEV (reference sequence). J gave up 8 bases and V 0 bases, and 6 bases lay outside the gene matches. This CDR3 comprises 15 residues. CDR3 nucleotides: TGTGCCAGCAGTTTATCTTGGCAGGGGGGAGAAAAACTGTTTTTT. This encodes CASSLSWQGGEKLFF.

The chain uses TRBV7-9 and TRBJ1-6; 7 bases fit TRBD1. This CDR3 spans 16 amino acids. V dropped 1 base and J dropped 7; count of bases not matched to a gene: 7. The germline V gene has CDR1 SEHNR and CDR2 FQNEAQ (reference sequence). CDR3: CASSLGWDSQNSPLHF. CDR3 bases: TGTGCCAGCAGCTTAGGCTGGGACAGCCAAAATTCACCCCTCCACTTT.

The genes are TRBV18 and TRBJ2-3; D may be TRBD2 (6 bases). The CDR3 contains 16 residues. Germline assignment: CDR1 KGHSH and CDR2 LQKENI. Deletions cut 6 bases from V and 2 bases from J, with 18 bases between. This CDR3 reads CASSAPGLKNTDTQYF. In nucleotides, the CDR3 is TGTGCCAGCTCGGCACCGGGACTGAAAAACACAGATACGCAGTATTTT.

Here the CDR3 reads CASSPQGGNEQFF. The CDR3, as DNA: TGTGCCAGCAGCCCACAGGGTGGCAATGAGCAGTTCTTC. V and J are TRBV6-4 and TRBJ2-1; perhaps TRBD1 as D (6 bases). Between the trimmed V and J ends, which lost 6 bases and 6 bases, there was a span of 12 bases. The CDR3 sequence is 13 residues long. Germline V gene lookup returns CDR1 MRHNA and CDR2 SNTAGT.

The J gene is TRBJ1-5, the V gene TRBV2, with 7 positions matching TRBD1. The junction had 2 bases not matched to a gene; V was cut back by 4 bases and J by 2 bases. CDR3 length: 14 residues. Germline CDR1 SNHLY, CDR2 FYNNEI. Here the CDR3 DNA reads TGTGCCAGCAGTGGCGGACAGGGCAATCAGCCCCAGCATTTT. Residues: CASSGGQGNQPQHF.

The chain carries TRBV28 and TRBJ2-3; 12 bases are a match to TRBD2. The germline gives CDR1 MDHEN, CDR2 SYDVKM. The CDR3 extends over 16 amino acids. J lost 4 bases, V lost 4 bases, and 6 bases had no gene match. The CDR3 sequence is CASSSPTSGSPDTQYF. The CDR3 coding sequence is TGTGCCAGCAGTTCCCCGACTAGCGGGAGCCCAGATACGCAGTATTTT. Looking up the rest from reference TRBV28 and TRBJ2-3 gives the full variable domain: DVKVTQSSRYLVKRTGEKVFLECVQDMDHENMFWYRQDPGLGLRLIYFSYDVKMKEKGDIPEGYSVSREKKERFSLILESASTNQTSMYLCASSSPTSGSPDTQYFGPGTRLTVL.

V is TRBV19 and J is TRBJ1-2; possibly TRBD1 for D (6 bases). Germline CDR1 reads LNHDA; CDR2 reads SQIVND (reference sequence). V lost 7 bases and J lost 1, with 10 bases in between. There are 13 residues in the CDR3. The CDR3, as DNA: TGTGCCAGTAAGGACAGAAATAACTATGGCTACACCTTC. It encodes CASKDRNNYGYTF.

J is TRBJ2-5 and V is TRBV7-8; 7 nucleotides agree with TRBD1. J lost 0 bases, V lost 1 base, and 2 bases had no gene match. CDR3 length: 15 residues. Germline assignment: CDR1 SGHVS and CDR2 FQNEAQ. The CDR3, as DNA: TGTGCCAGCAGCTTAGTACAGGGGAACCAAGAGACCCAGTACTTC. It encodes CASSLVQGNQETQYF.

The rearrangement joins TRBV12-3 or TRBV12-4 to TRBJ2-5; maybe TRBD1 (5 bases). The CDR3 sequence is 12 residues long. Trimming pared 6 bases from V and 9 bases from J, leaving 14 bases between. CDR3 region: CASSPGIWAQYF. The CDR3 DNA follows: TGTGCCAGCAGCCCAGGGATTTGGGCCCAGTACTTC.

This chain's CDR3 is CASGSGGYRDTEAFF. The DNA for the CDR3 is TGCGCCAGCGGGTCCGGCGGGTATAGGGACACTGAAGCTTTCTTT. V usage is TRBV5-1 and J usage is TRBJ1-1; D is unresolved. The CDR3 contains 15 residues. CDR1 SGHRS and CDR2 YFSETQ come from the germline V gene. V was shortened by 7 bases and J by 3 bases, with 19 bases between the two germline ends.

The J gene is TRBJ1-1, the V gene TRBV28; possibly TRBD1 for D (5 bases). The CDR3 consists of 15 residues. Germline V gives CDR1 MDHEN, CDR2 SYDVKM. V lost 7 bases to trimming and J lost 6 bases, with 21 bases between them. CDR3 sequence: CASTHLGARAPEAFF. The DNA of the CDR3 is TGTGCCAGCACTCATTTAGGGGCCCGAGCCCCTGAAGCTTTCTTT. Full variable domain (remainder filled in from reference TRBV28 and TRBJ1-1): DVKVTQSSRYLVKRTGEKVFLECVQDMDHENMFWYRQDPGLGLRLIYFSYDVKMKEKGDIPEGYSVSREKKERFSLILESASTNQTSMYLCASTHLGARAPEAFFGQGTRLTVV.

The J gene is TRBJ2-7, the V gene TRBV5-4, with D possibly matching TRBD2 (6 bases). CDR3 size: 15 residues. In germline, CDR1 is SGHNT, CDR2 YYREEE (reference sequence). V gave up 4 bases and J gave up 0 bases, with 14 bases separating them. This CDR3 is CASSPMGAGSYEQYF. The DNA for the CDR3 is TGTGCCAGCAGCCCCATGGGAGCGGGCTCCTACGAGCAGTACTTC.

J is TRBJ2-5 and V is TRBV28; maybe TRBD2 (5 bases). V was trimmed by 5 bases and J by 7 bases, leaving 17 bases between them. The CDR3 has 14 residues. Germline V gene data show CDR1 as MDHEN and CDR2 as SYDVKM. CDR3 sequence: CASSPTATRGTQYF. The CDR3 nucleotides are TGTGCCAGCAGTCCGACGGCTACTCGGGGGACCCAGTACTTC.

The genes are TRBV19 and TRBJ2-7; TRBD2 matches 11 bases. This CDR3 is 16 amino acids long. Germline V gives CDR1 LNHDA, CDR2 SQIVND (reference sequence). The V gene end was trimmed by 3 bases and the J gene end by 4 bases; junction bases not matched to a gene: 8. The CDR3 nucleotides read TGTGCCAGTAGTATGGTACTAGCGGGAGCTGGATACGAGCAGTACTTC. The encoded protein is CASSMVLAGAGYEQYF.

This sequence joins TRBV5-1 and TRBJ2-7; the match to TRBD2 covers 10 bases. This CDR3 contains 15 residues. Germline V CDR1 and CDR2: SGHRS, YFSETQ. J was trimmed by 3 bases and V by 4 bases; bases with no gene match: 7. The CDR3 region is CASSEQAGGNYEQYF. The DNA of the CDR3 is TGCGCCAGCAGCGAACAAGCGGGAGGGAACTACGAGCAGTACTTC.

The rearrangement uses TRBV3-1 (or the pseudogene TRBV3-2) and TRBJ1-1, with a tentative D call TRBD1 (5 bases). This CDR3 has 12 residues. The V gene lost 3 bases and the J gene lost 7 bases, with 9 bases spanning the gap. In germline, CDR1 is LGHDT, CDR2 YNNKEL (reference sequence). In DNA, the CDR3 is TGTGCCAGCAGCCAGACAGCCCTTGAAGCTTTCTTT. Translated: CASSQTALEAFF.

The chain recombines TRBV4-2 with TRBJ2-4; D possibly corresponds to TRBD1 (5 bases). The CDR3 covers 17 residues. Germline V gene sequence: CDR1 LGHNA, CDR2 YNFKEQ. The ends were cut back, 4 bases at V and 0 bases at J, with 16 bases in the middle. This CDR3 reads CASSRLGLDIAKNIQYF. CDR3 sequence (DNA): TGTGCCAGCAGCCGACTGGGGCTCGATATAGCCAAAAACATTCAGTACTTC.

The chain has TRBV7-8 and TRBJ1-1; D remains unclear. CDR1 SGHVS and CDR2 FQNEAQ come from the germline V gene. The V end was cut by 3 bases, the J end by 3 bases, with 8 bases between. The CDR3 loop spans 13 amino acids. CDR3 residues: CASSLEVDTEAFF. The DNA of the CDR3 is TGTGCCAGCAGCTTGGAGGTGGACACTGAAGCTTTCTTT.